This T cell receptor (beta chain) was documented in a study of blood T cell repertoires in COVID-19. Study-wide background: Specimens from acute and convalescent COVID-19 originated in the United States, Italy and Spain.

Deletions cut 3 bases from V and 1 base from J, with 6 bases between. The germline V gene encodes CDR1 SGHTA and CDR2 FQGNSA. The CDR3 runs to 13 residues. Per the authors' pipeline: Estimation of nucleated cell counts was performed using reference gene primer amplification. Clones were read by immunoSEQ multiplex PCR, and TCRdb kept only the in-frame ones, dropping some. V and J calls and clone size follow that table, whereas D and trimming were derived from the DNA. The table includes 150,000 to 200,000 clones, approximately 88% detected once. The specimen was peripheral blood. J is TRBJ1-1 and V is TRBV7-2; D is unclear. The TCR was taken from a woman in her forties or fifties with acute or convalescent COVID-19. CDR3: CASSFRQNTEAFF. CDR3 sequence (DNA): TGTGCCAGCAGCTTCCGACAGAACACTGAAGCTTTCTTT. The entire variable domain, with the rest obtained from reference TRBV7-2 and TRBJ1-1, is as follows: GAGVSQSPSNKVTEKGKDVELRCDPISGHTALYWYRQSLGQGLEFLIYFQGNSAPDKSGLPSDRFSAERTGGSVSTLTIQRTQQEDSAVYLCASSFRQNTEAFFGQGTRLTVV.